This record concerns one TCR beta chain sequence. The antigen is not known. V dropped 8 bases and J dropped 5; count of bases not matched to a gene: 8. This CDR3 has 13 amino acids. The germline CDR1 and CDR2 sequences are ENHRY and SYGVKD. This specimen belongs to a study of T cell repertoires in cytomegalovirus infection. About the research overall: Signatures in public TCR beta sequences pointed to both CMV infection and matching HLA type.

Study observations and caveats: Summed frequency of public TCR beta families distinguished CMV carriers with the relevant HLA. CMV-specific HLA-C-restricted TCR beta clonotypes dominated the ex vivo response.

TCRdb analysed the reads with MiXCR anew, one entry per CDR3 protein. Among 170,000 or so distinct CDR3 sequences, 14% were seen once, and the ten largest hold 27%. The TCR originated in a human donor in good health (CMV status not recorded). Some clones in this sample may be carry-over from other donors' samples. The genes are TRBV10-3 and TRBJ2-7; 8 bases are a match to TRBD2. Specimen: PBMCs. CDR3 residues: CAISAGEEDEQYF. Written as DNA, the CDR3 is TGTGCCATCTCAGCGGGAGAAGAGGACGAGCAGTACTTC.